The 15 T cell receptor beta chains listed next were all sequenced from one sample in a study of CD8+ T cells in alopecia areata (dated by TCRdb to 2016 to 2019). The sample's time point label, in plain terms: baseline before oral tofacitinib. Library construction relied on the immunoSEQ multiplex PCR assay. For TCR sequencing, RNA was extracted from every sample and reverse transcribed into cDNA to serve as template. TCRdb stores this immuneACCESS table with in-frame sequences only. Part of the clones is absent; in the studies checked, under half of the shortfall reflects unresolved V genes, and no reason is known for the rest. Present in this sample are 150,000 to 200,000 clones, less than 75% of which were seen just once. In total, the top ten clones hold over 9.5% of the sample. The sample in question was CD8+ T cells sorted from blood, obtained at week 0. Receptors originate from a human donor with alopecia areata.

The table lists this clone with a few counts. The CDR3 sequence is CASSFSYGGVIEDTQYF. In DNA form, the CDR3 reads TGTGCCAGCAGCTTCAGTTATGGGGGGGTCATCGAGGATACGCAGTATTTT. The genes are TRBV7-9 and TRBJ2-3; the match to TRBD2 covers 7 bases. This CDR3 spans 17 amino acids. V shed 3 bases, J shed 6 bases, and the junction held 15 bases outside the gene matches. Germline CDR1 and CDR2: SEHNR and FQNEAQ (reference sequence).

The CDR3 bases are TGTGCCAGCAGCGCGGGGGGACAAACTGAAGCTTTCTTT. The encoded protein is CASSAGGQTEAFF. The chain is built from TRBV6-5 and TRBJ1-1; weak D call: TRBD1 (6 bases). Trimming removed 6 bases at V and 5 bases at J, with 13 bases between. Germline V gene lookup returns CDR1 MNHEY and CDR2 SVGAGI. This CDR3 has 13 residues.

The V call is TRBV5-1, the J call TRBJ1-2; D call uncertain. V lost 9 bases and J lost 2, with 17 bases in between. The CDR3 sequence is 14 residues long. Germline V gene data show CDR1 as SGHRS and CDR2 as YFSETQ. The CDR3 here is CAIYRSRVNYGYTF. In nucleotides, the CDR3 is TGCGCCATCTACAGATCGCGGGTCAACTATGGCTACACCTTC. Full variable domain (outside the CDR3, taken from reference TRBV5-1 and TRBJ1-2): KAGVTQTPRYLIKTRGQQVTLSCSPISGHRSVSWYQQTPGQGLQFLFEYFSETQRNKGNFPGRFSGRQFSNSRSEMNVSTLELGDSALYLCAIYRSRVNYGYTFGSGTRLTVV.

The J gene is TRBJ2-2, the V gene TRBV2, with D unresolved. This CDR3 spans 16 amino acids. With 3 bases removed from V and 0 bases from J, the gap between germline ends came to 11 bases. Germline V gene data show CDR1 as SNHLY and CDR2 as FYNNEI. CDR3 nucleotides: TGTGCCAGCAGTGATATTATCATAACGAACACCGGGGAGCTGTTTTTT. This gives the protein CASSDIIITNTGELFF.

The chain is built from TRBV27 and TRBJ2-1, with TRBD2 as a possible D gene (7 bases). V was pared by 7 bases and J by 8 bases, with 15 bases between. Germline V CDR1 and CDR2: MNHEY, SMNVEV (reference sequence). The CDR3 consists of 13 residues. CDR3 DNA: TGTGCCAGCATGAGGGGGGGCAAGGATGAGCAGTTCTTC. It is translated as CASMRGGKDEQFF.

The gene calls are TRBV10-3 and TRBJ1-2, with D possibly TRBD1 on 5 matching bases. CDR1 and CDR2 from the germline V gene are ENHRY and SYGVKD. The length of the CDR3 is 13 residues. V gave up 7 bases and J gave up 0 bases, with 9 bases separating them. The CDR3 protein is CAIMGGPNYGYTF. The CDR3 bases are TGTGCCATCATGGGGGGACCTAACTATGGCTACACCTTC.

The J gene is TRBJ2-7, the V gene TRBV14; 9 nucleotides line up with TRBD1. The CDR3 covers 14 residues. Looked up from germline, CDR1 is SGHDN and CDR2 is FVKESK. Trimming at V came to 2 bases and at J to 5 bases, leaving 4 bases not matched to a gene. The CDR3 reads CASSQYRGLDEQYF. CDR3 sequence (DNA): TGTGCCAGCAGCCAATACAGGGGGCTCGACGAGCAGTACTTC. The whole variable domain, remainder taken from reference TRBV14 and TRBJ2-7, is EAGVTQFPSHSVIEKGQTVTLRCDPISGHDNLYWYRRVMGKEIKFLLHFVKESKQDESGMPNNRFLAERTGGTYSTLKVQPAELEDSGVYFCASSQYRGLDEQYFGPGTRLTVT.

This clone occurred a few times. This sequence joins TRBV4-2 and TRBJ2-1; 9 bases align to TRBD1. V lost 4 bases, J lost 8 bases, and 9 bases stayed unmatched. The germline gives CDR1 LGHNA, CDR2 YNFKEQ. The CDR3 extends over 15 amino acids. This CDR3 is CASSPTGGKSYEQFF. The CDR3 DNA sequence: TGTGCCAGCAGCCCAACAGGGGGCAAGAGTTATGAGCAGTTCTTC.

The CDR3 nucleotides are TGCGCCAGCACCCCGAGAGGACAGGGTGAGTCCTACGAGCAGTACTTC. This sequence encodes CASTPRGQGESYEQYF. The V gene is TRBV23-1, the J gene TRBJ2-7, with 8 bases fitting TRBD1. TRBV23-1 is placed among ORFs of uncertain function. The CDR3 is made up of 16 amino acids. With V trimmed by 7 bases and J by 1 base, 12 bases remained unmatched.

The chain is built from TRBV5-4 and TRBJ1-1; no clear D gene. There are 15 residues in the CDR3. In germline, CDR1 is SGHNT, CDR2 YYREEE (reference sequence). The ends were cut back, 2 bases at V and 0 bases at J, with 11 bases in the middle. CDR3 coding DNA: TGTGCCAGCAGCTTTTTTAATCGGATGAACACTGAAGCTTTCTTT. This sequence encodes CASSFFNRMNTEAFF.

CDR3 nucleotides: TGTGCCAGCAGCTCCGTGGGCGCTAGCGCGCAAGAGACCCAGTACTTC. Amino acids: CASSSVGASAQETQYF. This chain connects TRBV7-3 to TRBJ2-5, with D tentatively TRBD2 (6 bases). In germline, CDR1 is SGHTA, CDR2 FQGTGA. This CDR3 region has 16 residues. V lost 4 bases and J 2 bases, leaving 17 bases between the germline ends.

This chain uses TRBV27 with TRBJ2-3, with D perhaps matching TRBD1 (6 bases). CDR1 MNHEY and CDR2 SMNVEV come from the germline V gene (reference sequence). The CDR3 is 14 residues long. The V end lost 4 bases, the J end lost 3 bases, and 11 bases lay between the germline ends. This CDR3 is CASSSGGLTDTQYF. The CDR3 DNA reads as TGTGCCAGCAGTTCTGGGGGCTTAACAGATACGCAGTATTTT.

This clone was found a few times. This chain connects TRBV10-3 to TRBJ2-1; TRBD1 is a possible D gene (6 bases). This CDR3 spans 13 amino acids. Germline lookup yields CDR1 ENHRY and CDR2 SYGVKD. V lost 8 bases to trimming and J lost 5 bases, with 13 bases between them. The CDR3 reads CAIYRDGHNEQFF. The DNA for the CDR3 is TGTGCCATCTACAGGGATGGCCACAATGAGCAGTTCTTC.

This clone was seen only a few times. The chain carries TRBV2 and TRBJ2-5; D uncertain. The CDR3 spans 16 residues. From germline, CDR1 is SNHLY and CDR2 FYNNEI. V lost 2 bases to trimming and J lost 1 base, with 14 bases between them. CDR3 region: CASSESFVGFQETQYF. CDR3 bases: TGTGCCAGCAGTGAAAGTTTTGTCGGCTTCCAAGAGACCCAGTACTTC. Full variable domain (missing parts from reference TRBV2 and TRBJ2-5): EPEVTQTPSHQVTQMGQEVILRCVPISNHLYFYWYRQILGQKVEFLVSFYNNEISEKSEIFDDQFSVERPDGSNFTLKIRSTKLEDSAMYFCASSESFVGFQETQYFGPGTRLLVL.

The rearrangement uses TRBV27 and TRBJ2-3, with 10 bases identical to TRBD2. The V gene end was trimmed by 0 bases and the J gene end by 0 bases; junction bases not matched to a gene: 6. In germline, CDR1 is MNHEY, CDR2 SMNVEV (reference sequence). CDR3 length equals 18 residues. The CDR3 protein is CASSLSSLAGASTDTQYF. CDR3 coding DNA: TGTGCCAGCAGTTTATCCTCTCTAGCGGGGGCAAGCACAGATACGCAGTATTTT.